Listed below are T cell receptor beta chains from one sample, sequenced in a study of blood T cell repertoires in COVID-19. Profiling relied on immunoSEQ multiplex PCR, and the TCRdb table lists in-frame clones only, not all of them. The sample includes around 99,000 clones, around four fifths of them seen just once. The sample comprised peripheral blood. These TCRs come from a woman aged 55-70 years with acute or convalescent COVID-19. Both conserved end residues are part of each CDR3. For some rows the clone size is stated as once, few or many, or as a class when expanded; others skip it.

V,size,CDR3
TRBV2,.,CASGNGRDEAFF
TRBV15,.,CATSSAGLAGGLRTYEQYF
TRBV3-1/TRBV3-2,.,CASSQGYNEKLFF
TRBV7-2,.,CASSPQGSVGSPLHF
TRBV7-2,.,CASSLAGPGEQFF
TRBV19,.,CASSTRLAGRTDTQYF
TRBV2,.,CASSENLAGFYEQYF
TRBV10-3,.,CAISSRAYEQYF
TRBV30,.,CAWSAPVPGAFF
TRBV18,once,CASSPGTGNGYTF
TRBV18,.,CASSPPGRENTGELFF
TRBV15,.,CATSRGRGWGTDTQYF
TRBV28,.,CASSSGAYETNYGYTF
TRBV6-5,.,CASSQAGGYQPQHF
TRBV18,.,CASSTWGAGGPLEQFF
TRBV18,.,CASSPSGTPNTGELFF
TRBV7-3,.,CASSPGTAGDYGYTF
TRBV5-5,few,CASSSGQALDEQYF
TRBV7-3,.,CASSKGGGATYEQYF
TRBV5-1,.,CASSLVGADTEAFF
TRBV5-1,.,CASSPSPRDSYEQYF
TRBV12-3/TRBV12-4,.,CASSFEVNTEAFF
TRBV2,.,CASIHRDREDSNQPQHF
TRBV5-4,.,CASSSITPGGDEQFF
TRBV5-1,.,CASSPLGGSTNEQFF
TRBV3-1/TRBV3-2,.,CASSRASGGAETQYF
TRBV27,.,CASSLRVGLRPEAFF
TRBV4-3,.,CASSQDPGTYEQYF
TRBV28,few,CASRNHGDSPLHF
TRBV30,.,CALRQGSGYTF
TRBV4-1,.,CASSQDPGGGETQYF
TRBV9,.,CASSAYRSSYNSPLHF
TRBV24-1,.,CATSDPGTRYGYTF
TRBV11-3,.,CASSLTNEESNQPQHF
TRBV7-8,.,CASSSGQGVFEKLFF
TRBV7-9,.,CASSIRAAGMWETQYF
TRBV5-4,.,CASSLLAGGPREQFF
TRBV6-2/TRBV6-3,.,CASSRGTGGTGIQYF
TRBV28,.,CASTQGSAYEQYF
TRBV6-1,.,CASSEIGGVGQPQHF